The 14 T cell receptor beta chains in this list originate from one sample, sequenced in a study of T cells in women clearing cervical HPV infection. Method: immunoSEQ multiplex PCR; TCRdb's copy keeps in-frame clones and lacks some. Its clone listing holds around 23,000 clones. Material for sequencing was blood buffy coat. The receptor source for this set is a woman between 18 and 70 years old with a cervical HPV16 infection that either progressed to CIN3+ or cleared (not recorded which).

This chain's CDR3 is CAWRTGLAGVYNDYTF. The DNA read from the CDR3 is TGTGCCTGGAGGACGGGGTTAGCGGGAGTCTACAATGAC. V gene TRBV30 combines with J gene TRBJ1-2; no definite D call. The read terminates 3 residues before the CDR3 end, so the remaining end is supplied by the germline J gene. The CDR3 totals 16 residues. CDR1 and CDR2 (germline): GTSNPN, SVGIG (reference sequence).

A note on this clone: The junction and the germline gene differ at one end; a read error may be behind it. The missing CDR3 end, 3 residues past where the read stops, is filled in from the germline J gene. The chain uses TRBV7-7 and TRBJ1-2; D remains ambiguous. Germline-derived CDR1 and CDR2 are SSHAT and FNYEAQ (reference sequence). CDR3 length: 13 amino acids. The CDR3 DNA, read in part, is TGTGCTAGCAGCTTTGACTTAACCCGCGAC. Encoded protein: CASSFDLTRD. In full, the CDR3 is CASSFDLTRDYTF.

Comment on this clone: The read comes to an end 3 residues before the CDR3 does, leaving the germline J gene to fill in the end. The V and J genes are TRBV19 and TRBJ2-2; D perhaps matches TRBD1 (6 bases). CDR3 size: 16 residues. Germline CDR1 reads LNHDA; CDR2 reads SQIVND (reference sequence). Incomplete CDR3 DNA: TGTGCCAGTCGAAAAGCAGGGGCAGCAACTAATGAAAAG. This gives the protein CASRKAGAATNEK. The whole CDR3 sequence is CASRKAGAATNEKLFF.

Note on this clone: The read is 3 residues too short to cover the CDR3 end, so that end is filled in from the germline J gene. V usage is TRBV7-7 and J usage is TRBJ1-2; D is ambiguous. This CDR3 is 13 amino acids long. CDR1 SSHAT and CDR2 FNYEAQ come from the germline V gene (reference sequence). The CDR3 spells CASSSTSADTYTF. The CDR3 bases that were read are TGTGCCAGCAGCTCGACTAGTGCAGATACC.

Concerning this clone itself: The CDR3 is cut off 3 residues early in the read; its end comes from the germline J gene. The genes are TRBV5-1 and TRBJ2-5; 8 bases match TRBD1. The CDR3 spans 16 residues. The V gene end was trimmed by 3 bases and the J gene end by 4 bases; junction bases not matched to a gene: 11. Germline V gene data show CDR1 as SGHRS and CDR2 as YFSETQ. CDR3 in amino acids: CASSSLPRTGPETQYF. The CDR3 DNA, read in part, is TGCGCCAGCAGCTCACTACCCCGGACAGGGCCAGAGACC. Full variable domain (outside the CDR3, taken from reference TRBV5-1 and TRBJ2-5): KAGVTQTPRYLIKTRGQQVTLSCSPISGHRSVSWYQQTPGQGLQFLFEYFSETQRNKGNFPGRFSGRQFSNSRSEMNVSTLELGDSALYLCASSSLPRTGPETQYFGPGTRLLVL.

On this clone itself: Coverage ceases 3 residues before the CDR3 finishes, and the germline J gene fills in the end. V gene TRBV7-2 combines with J gene TRBJ1-1; D is possibly TRBD1 (5 bases). This CDR3 spans 13 amino acids. Germline-derived CDR1 and CDR2 are SGHTA and FQGNSA. V was cut by 2 bases and J by 4 bases, with 8 bases left in between. The chain's CDR3 is CASSLSGGTEAFF. The CDR3 bases that were read are TGTGCCAGCAGCTTATCGGGGGGCACTGAA.

Comment on this clone: The read ends 3 residues early relative to the CDR3; the germline J gene fills the gap. The rearrangement links TRBV7-6 to TRBJ2-4; 7 bases match TRBD1. CDR3 size: 14 residues. Looked up from germline, CDR1 is SGHVS and CDR2 is FNYEAQ. The CDR3 sequence: CASSSRTGNYGQYF. The CDR3 DNA, read in part, is TGTGCCAGCAGTTCCCGGACAGGCAACTATGGT.

On this clone itself: The missing CDR3 end, 3 residues past where the read stops, is filled in from the germline J gene. The genes are TRBV5-1 and TRBJ2-2, with D maybe TRBD1 (6 bases). V was trimmed by 3 bases and J by 2 bases, leaving 8 bases between them. CDR3 size: 14 residues. Germline V gene sequence: CDR1 SGHRS, CDR2 YFSETQ. CDR3 sequence reads: CASSWTVNTGELFF. The CDR3 DNA, read in part, is TGCGCCAGCAGCTGGACAGTAAACACCGGGGAG.

Concerning this clone itself: The read stops 3 residues short of the end of the CDR3; the missing end is completed from the germline J gene. The chain joins TRBV20-1 to TRBJ2-2; 12 bases agree with TRBD2. J lost 4 bases, V lost 3 bases, and 6 bases had no gene match. This CDR3 comprises 16 residues. Germline CDR1 is DFQATT and CDR2 is SNEGSKA (reference sequence). The CDR3 region is CSASVPGLAGTGELFF. The CDR3 DNA, read in part, is TGCAGTGCTAGTGTACCGGGACTAGCGGGCACCGGGGAG.

This clone is medium-sized (0.01 to 0.1%) by frequency. Coverage ceases 3 residues before the CDR3 finishes, and the germline J gene fills in the end. This rearrangement joins TRBV18 to TRBJ2-3; D ambiguous. Looked up from germline, CDR1 is KGHSH and CDR2 is LQKENI. There are 13 residues in the CDR3. The V and J ends lost 6 bases and 0 bases respectively, with 7 bases between them. CDR3 loop: CASSDGSTDTQYF. The sequenced CDR3 bases are TGTGCCAGCTCCGACGGGAGCACAGATACG.

This clone counts as medium-sized by frequency. The CDR3 end is not reached by the read, which stops 3 residues before it; the germline J gene fills it in. The rearrangement joins TRBV6-2 or TRBV6-3 to TRBJ2-3; D unresolved. The CDR3 spans 14 residues. V was shortened by 8 bases and J by 1 base, with 13 bases between the two germline ends. Germline V gene lookup returns CDR1 MNHEY and CDR2 SVGEGT. CDR3 DNA (partial): TGTGCCAGCGAGGAAAGTCGGGGCACAGATACG. It specifies CASEESRGTDT. The complete CDR3 protein is CASEESRGTDTQYF.

The sequenced CDR3 bases are TGCAGTGCTAGAGTTGGCCAGGGCAATCAGCCC. Translating gives CSARVGQGNQP. The complete CDR3 protein is CSARVGQGNQPQHF. The chain links TRBV20-1 to TRBJ1-5; D is undetermined. The read terminates 3 residues ahead of where the CDR3 ends, so the germline J gene completes it. Germline V gene lookup returns CDR1 DFQATT and CDR2 SNEGSKA (reference sequence). The CDR3 extends over 14 amino acids. V shed 1 base and J shed 2 bases, with 9 bases lying between them.

The CDR3 loop reads CASSVIVDSGNTIYF. Incomplete CDR3 DNA: TGTGCCAGCAGTGTAATAGTTGACTCTGGAAACACC. The V gene is TRBV7-9, the J gene TRBJ1-3; D not resolved. The read stops 3 residues short of the end of the CDR3; the missing end is completed from the germline J gene. The CDR3 covers 15 residues. V was cut by 6 bases and J by 0 bases, with 12 bases left in between. In germline, CDR1 is SEHNR, CDR2 FQNEAQ (reference sequence).

Turning to this clone: The read gets to within 3 residues of the CDR3 end, and the germline J gene fills in the rest. The rearrangement joins TRBV2 to TRBJ1-1, with D possibly being TRBD1 (6 bases). The CDR3 has 15 amino acids. From germline, CDR1 is SNHLY and CDR2 FYNNEI. The V end was cut by 6 bases, the J end by 1 base, with 15 bases between. CDR3 sequence reads: CASRLEDRANTEAFF. The DNA read from the CDR3 is TGTGCCAGCAGGTTGGAGGACAGAGCGAACACTGAA.